Shown below are 24 T cell receptor beta chains from a single sample sequenced in a study of blood T cell repertoires in COVID-19. TCRdb keeps only in-frame clones here, not all; method: immunoSEQ multiplex PCR. The sample lists 150,000 to 250,000 clones; approximately 82% were seen once. Input material: peripheral blood. The receptor set was obtained from a human donor with acute or convalescent COVID-19. The donor label of this sample is uncertain.

This clone showed up many times. The CDR3 ends on some other residue instead of the conserved phenylalanine or tryptophan, so this is likely a read error. The DNA is left out, because the CDR3 cannot be placed on it with certainty; the CDR3 is given as TCRdb lists it. The chain employs TRBV3-1 (or the pseudogene TRBV3-2) and TRBJ1-2. The CDR3 numbers 13 amino acids, ends counted. Germline lookup yields CDR1 LGHDT and CDR2 YNNKEL (reference sequence). The CDR3 here is CASSQDLRAYQHI.

A single count supports this clone. The gene calls are TRBV5-1 and TRBJ1-1; the match to TRBD1 covers 12 bases. The CDR3 runs 17 residues. Germline-derived CDR1 and CDR2 are SGHRS and YFSETQ. After removal of 2 bases from V and 1 base from J, the junction contained 6 bases not matched to a gene. DNA of the CDR3: TGCGCCAGCAGCTTAGGGACAGGGGGCGTTCGGAACACTGAAGCTTTCTTT. Translation: CASSLGTGGVRNTEAFF.

This chain connects TRBV11-2 to TRBJ2-5; 10 bases are a match to TRBD1. Germline V gene sequence: CDR1 SGHAT, CDR2 FQNNGV. Trimming removed 6 bases from V and 4 bases from J; junction bases left unmatched: 8. This CDR3 region has 15 residues. CDR3 nucleotides: TGTGCCAGCAGATCCCGGGACAGGGGTATAGAGACCCAGTACTTC. Its translation: CASRSRDRGIETQYF.

The chain combines TRBV3-1 (or the pseudogene TRBV3-2) with TRBJ2-7; the D gene is possibly TRBD1 (5 bases). Germline CDR1 and CDR2: LGHDT and YNNKEL (reference sequence). The V end was cut by 4 bases, the J end by 0 bases, with 10 bases between. There are 14 residues in the CDR3. For the CDR3, the DNA is TGTGCCAGCAGCCGCAGGGTAAGCTCCTACGAGCAGTACTTC. Translation gives CASSRRVSSYEQYF.

The chain couples TRBV19 to TRBJ1-5; D not certain. The CDR3 spans 13 residues. V lost 3 bases and J lost 2, with 5 bases in between. Germline loops: CDR1 LNHDA, CDR2 SQIVND (reference sequence). CDR3 protein: CASSILGNQPQHF. Here the CDR3 DNA reads TGTGCCAGTAGTATTCTAGGCAATCAGCCCCAGCATTTT. Supplemented by reference TRBV19 and TRBJ1-5, the full variable domain reads DGGITQSPKYLFRKEGQNVTLSCEQNLNHDAMYWYRQDPGQGLRLIYYSQIVNDFQKGDIAEGYSVSREKKESFPLTVTSAQKNPTAFYLCASSILGNQPQHFGDGTRLSIL.

The chain combines TRBV27 with TRBJ2-2, with D uncertain. V gave up 0 bases and J gave up 4 bases, with 15 bases separating them. Germline CDR1 and CDR2: MNHEY and SMNVEV (reference sequence). This CDR3 contains 17 residues. The CDR3 here is CASSLSYNVLVTGELFF. In DNA, the CDR3 is TGTGCCAGCAGTTTATCGTACAATGTGCTGGTCACCGGGGAGCTGTTTTTT.

J is TRBJ2-1 and V is TRBV7-3; 8 nucleotides agree with TRBD2. V gave up 1 base and J gave up 3 bases; unmatched junction bases: 11. Germline CDR1 SGHTA, CDR2 FQGTGA. This CDR3 contains 18 residues. DNA for the CDR3: TGTGCCAGCAGCTTAAACCCCCCCGGGGGGGGAAGCTACAATGAGCAGTTCTTC. Translation: CASSLNPPGGGSYNEQFF.

V gene TRBV11-1 combines with J gene TRBJ1-1; 7 bases are a match to TRBD1. The CDR3 has 15 amino acids. Germline CDR1 is SGHAT and CDR2 is FQDESV (reference sequence). Trimming took 1 base from V and 0 from J; bases not matched to a gene: 2. The CDR3 bases are TGTGCCAGCAGCTTAGGGGACAGTTTGAACACTGAAGCTTTCTTT. This translates into CASSLGDSLNTEAFF.

This clone was picked up one time. The rearrangement joins TRBV7-9 to TRBJ2-1; 11 bases line up with TRBD2. Germline CDR1 and CDR2: SEHNR and FQNEAQ (reference sequence). This CDR3 region has 16 residues. The V gene end was trimmed by 2 bases and the J gene end by 6 bases; junction bases not matched to a gene: 6. CDR3 bases: TGTGCCAGCAGCTTAATAGCGGGAGGGCCCTCCAATGAGCAGTTCTTC. The encoded protein is CASSLIAGGPSNEQFF.

This clone was seen more than once but under ten times. V gene TRBV6-5 combines with J gene TRBJ2-7; D may be TRBD2 (5 bases). The CDR3 spans 11 residues. Trimming removed 6 bases from V and 3 bases from J, with 6 bases in between. From germline, CDR1 is MNHEY and CDR2 SVGAGI. This CDR3 is CASSGVYEQYF. CDR3 in DNA: TGTGCCAGCAGCGGGGTCTACGAGCAGTACTTC.

The V gene is TRBV7-9, the J gene TRBJ2-5, with 8 bases that match TRBD2. V lost 10 bases and J lost 4; bases outside the gene matches: 14. This CDR3 spans 15 amino acids. CDR1 is SEHNR and CDR2 is FQNEAQ in the germline V gene (reference sequence). CDR3 sequence (DNA): TGTGCCACGGGTATAACGGGAGGGCCTTTAGAGACCCAGTACTTC. This codes for CATGITGGPLETQYF.

The genes are TRBV19 and TRBJ1-5; D unresolved. Germline values: CDR1 LNHDA, CDR2 SQIVND (reference sequence). The CDR3 loop spans 15 amino acids. The V gene lost 6 bases and the J gene lost 3 bases, with 15 bases spanning the gap. DNA for the CDR3: TGTGCCAGTAGCCCCGAAGGCGGGTACAATCAGCCCCAGCATTTT. Protein: CASSPEGGYNQPQHF.

The genes are TRBV3-1 (or the pseudogene TRBV3-2) and TRBJ2-3; D gene unclear. Looked up from germline, CDR1 is LGHDT and CDR2 is YNNKEL (reference sequence). Deletions cut 1 base from V and 2 bases from J, with 13 bases between. The CDR3 runs 16 residues. CDR3 residues: CASSQVSPQVTDTQYF. The CDR3 coding sequence is TGTGCCAGCAGCCAAGTTTCCCCTCAGGTCACAGATACGCAGTATTTT.

This chain connects TRBV4-1 to TRBJ1-5, with TRBD1 matching over 9 bases. Losses at the gene ends were 4 bases for V and 6 bases for J; bases not matched to a gene: 7. Germline V lookup: CDR1 MGHRA, CDR2 YSYEKL. There are 15 residues in the CDR3. The CDR3 region is CASSRTTGGGQPQHF. The CDR3 nucleotides are TGCGCCAGCAGCCGAACTACAGGGGGCGGTCAGCCCCAGCATTTT.

The rearrangement joins TRBV7-9 to TRBJ1-1, with D possibly matching TRBD1 (6 bases). The CDR3 has 16 residues. V lost 1 base, J lost 3 bases, and 15 bases lay in between. Germline CDR1 reads SEHNR; CDR2 reads FQNEAQ (reference sequence). The CDR3: CASSLGAGARDTEAFF. The CDR3 coding sequence is TGTGCCAGCAGCTTAGGAGCGGGGGCTCGGGACACTGAAGCTTTCTTT.

The chain uses TRBV9 and TRBJ1-2; the D is unclear. The CDR3 runs to 13 residues. Trimming took 3 bases from V and 5 from J, leaving 11 bases between them. Germline assignment: CDR1 SGDLS and CDR2 YYNGEE. The CDR3 nucleotides read TGTGCCAGCAGCGGAGGTGAAAGGTATGGCTACACCTTC. This codes for CASSGGERYGYTF.

The chain has TRBV28 and TRBJ1-5; 7 bases fit TRBD1. The CDR3 totals 16 residues. V lost 1 base to trimming and J lost 2 bases; unmatched junction nucleotides: 5. Germline assignment: CDR1 MDHEN and CDR2 SYDVKM. The CDR3 sequence is CASSLSSTGGNQPQHF. CDR3 nucleotide sequence: TGTGCCAGCAGTTTATCCTCCACAGGGGGCAATCAGCCCCAGCATTTT.

The V gene is TRBV5-1, the J gene TRBJ2-5, with D unresolved. The CDR3 is 11 residues long. Germline lookup yields CDR1 SGHRS and CDR2 YFSETQ. The ends were cut back, 2 bases at V and 5 bases at J, with 4 bases in the middle. CDR3 residues: CASSLEETQYF. The CDR3 region has the DNA TGCGCCAGCAGCTTAGAGGAGACCCAGTACTTC.

This clone has a handful of counts. The CDR3 bases are TGTGCCAGCAGACCAACAGGGGCTCAGAACACTGAAGCTTTCTTT. Its translation: CASRPTGAQNTEAFF. V usage is TRBV6-6 and J usage is TRBJ1-1, with TRBD1 matching over 7 bases. The CDR3 runs 15 residues. The V and J ends lost 6 bases and 1 base, in that order; junction bases with no gene match: 8. The germline V gene encodes CDR1 MNHNY and CDR2 SVGAGI (reference sequence).

This chain connects TRBV18 to TRBJ2-3; no definite D call. The CDR3 loop spans 13 amino acids. The germline V gene has CDR1 KGHSH and CDR2 LQKENI. Trimming pared 3 bases from V and 1 base from J, leaving 5 bases between. The CDR3 DNA reads as TGTGCCAGCTCACCGGCTGGCACAGATACGCAGTATTTT. Its translation is CASSPAGTDTQYF.

The chain combines TRBV15 with TRBJ2-1; tentative D call: TRBD2 (6 bases). Germline loops: CDR1 LNHNV, CDR2 YYDKDF (reference sequence). Trimming left V 5 bases short and J 0 bases short, with 14 bases between. The CDR3 covers 16 residues. The CDR3 DNA is TGTGCCACCAGCTTGGGGGGAGCGGGCTCCTACAATGAGCAGTTCTTC. This translates into CATSLGGAGSYNEQFF.

The genes are TRBV6-6 and TRBJ2-3; 9 bases are shared with TRBD1. The CDR3 has 16 residues. V lost 6 bases and J lost 1; bases outside the gene matches: 8. Germline V gene data show CDR1 as MNHNY and CDR2 as SVGAGI (reference sequence). This CDR3 reads CASSPQDRGGTDTQYF. CDR3 nucleotides: TGTGCCAGCAGCCCCCAGGACAGGGGAGGCACAGATACGCAGTATTTT.

The V and J genes are TRBV24-1 and TRBJ1-6; TRBD1 is a possible D gene (5 bases). The length of the CDR3 is 14 residues. V lost 6 bases and J 10 bases, leaving 15 bases between the germline ends. Germline V gene lookup returns CDR1 KGHDR and CDR2 SFDVKD. The CDR3 sequence: CATSHGKGKSPLHF. In DNA form, the CDR3 reads TGTGCCACCAGTCACGGAAAGGGGAAATCACCCCTCCACTTT.

The chain links TRBV7-9 to TRBJ1-2; weak D call: TRBD1 (5 bases). With 3 bases removed from V and 3 bases from J, the gap between germline ends came to 11 bases. Germline-derived CDR1 and CDR2 are SEHNR and FQNEAQ (reference sequence). CDR3 length: 14 residues. CDR3 in amino acids: CASSFRGSYYGYTF. CDR3 nucleotides: TGTGCCAGCAGCTTCCGGGGGAGCTACTATGGCTACACCTTC.